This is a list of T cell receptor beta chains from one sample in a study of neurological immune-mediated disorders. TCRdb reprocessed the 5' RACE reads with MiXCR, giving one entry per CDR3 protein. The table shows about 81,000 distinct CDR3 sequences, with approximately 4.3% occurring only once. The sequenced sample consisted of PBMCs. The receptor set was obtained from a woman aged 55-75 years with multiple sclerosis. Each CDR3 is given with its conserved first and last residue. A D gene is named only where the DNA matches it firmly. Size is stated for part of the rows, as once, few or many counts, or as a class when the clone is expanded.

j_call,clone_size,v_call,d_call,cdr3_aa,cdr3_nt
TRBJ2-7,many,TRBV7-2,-,CASSPGANSYEQYF,TGTGCCAGCAGCCCCGGGGCGAACTCCTACGAGCAGTACTTC
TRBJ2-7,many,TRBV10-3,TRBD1,CATGTGAYEQYF,TGTGCCACCGGGACAGGGGCTTACGAGCAGTACTTC
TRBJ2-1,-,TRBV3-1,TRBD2,CASIHRLAGGEAEQFF,TGTGCCAGCATCCACCGACTAGCGGGTGGGGAGGCAGAGCAGTTCTTC
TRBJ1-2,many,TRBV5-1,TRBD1,CASSSGQGPHNYGYTF,TGCGCCAGCAGCTCGGGACAGGGCCCGCATAACTATGGCTACACCTTC
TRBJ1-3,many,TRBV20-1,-,CSAHRTLSGNTIYF,TGCAGTGCCCATCGGACACTCTCTGGAAACACCATATATTTT
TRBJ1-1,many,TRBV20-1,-,CSARTQNTEAFF,TGCAGTGCGAGGACGCAGAACACTGAAGCTTTCTTT
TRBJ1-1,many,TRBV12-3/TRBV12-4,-,CASSPGGLPTEAFF,TGTGCCAGCAGCCCGGGCGGTCTCCCAACTGAAGCTTTCTTT
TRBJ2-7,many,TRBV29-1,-,CSAAKGERQYF,TGCAGCGCCGCAAAGGGGGAACGGCAGTACTTC
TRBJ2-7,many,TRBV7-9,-,CASSSQGNSYEQYF,TGTGCCAGCAGCTCCCAAGGGAACTCCTACGAGCAGTACTTC
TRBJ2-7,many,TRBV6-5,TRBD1,CASSKQGSSYEQYF,TGTGCCAGCAGTAAACAGGGGAGCTCCTACGAGCAGTACTTC
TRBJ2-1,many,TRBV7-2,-,CASSLEWRGYNEQFF,TGTGCCAGCAGTCTAGAGTGGCGGGGTTACAATGAGCAGTTCTTC
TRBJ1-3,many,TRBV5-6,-,CASSLWGQSSGNTIYF,TGTGCCAGCAGCTTGTGGGGACAAAGCTCTGGAAACACCATATATTTT
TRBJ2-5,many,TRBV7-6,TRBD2,CASSQGLAGQETQYF,TGTGCCAGCAGCCAGGGACTAGCGGGGCAAGAGACCCAGTACTTC
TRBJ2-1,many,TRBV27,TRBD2,CASSFQRGAYNEQFF,TGTGCCAGCAGCTTTCAGCGGGGGGCATACAATGAGCAGTTCTTC
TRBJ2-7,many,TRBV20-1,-,CSAGPVAGPTYEQYF,TGCAGTGCTGGGCCCGTTGCGGGGCCCACCTACGAGCAGTACTTC
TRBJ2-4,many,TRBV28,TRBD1,CASSLLGTGDQNIQYF,TGTGCCAGCAGTTTGCTCGGGACAGGGGATCAGAACATTCAGTACTTC
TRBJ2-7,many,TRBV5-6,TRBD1,CASSLGTGYYEQYF,TGTGCCAGCAGCTTGGGGACAGGATACTACGAGCAGTACTTC
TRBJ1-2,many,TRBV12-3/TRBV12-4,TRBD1,CASSFSTPRTGGYGYTF,TGTGCCAGCAGTTTCTCAACGCCCCGGACAGGGGGCTATGGCTACACCTTC
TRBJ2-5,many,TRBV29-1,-,CSVAGTSETQYF,TGCAGCGTTGCTGGGACCTCTGAGACCCAGTACTTC
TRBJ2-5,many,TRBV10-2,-,CASSNQEETQYF,TGCGCCAGCAGTAACCAGGAAGAGACCCAGTACTTC
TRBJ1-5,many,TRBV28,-,CASNLTPGRFSNQPQHF,TGTGCCAGCAACCTGACCCCCGGACGGTTTAGCAATCAGCCCCAGCATTTT
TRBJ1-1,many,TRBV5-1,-,CASSLYEGNTEAFF,TGCGCCAGCAGCTTATACGAGGGCAACACTGAAGCTTTCTTT
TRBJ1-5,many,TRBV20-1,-,CSAKVTNQPQHF,TGCAGTGCTAAGGTGACCAATCAGCCCCAGCATTTT
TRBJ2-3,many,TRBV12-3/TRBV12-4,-,CASKTPNTDTQYF,TGTGCCAGCAAAACCCCTAATACAGATACGCAGTATTTT
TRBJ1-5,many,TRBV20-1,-,CSASFGSDQPQHF,TGCAGTGCTAGTTTCGGTAGCGATCAGCCCCAGCATTTT
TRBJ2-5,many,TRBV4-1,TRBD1,CASSQGWTGRETQYF,TGCGCCAGCAGCCAAGGGTGGACAGGGAGGGAGACCCAGTACTTC
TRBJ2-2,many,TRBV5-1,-,CASTLQGRNTGELFF,TGCGCCAGCACCTTACAGGGCCGGAACACCGGGGAGCTGTTTTTT
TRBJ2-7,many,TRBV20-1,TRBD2,CSANLAGGQYEQYF,TGCAGTGCTAACCTAGCGGGGGGCCAGTACGAGCAGTACTTC
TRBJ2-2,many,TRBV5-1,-,CASNKGPNTGELFF,TGCGCCAGCAATAAGGGGCCGAACACCGGGGAGCTGTTTTTT
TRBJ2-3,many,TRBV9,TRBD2,CASSVPPGGDRPPPDTQYF,TGTGCCAGCAGCGTACCCCCGGGGGGGGATCGCCCCCCTCCCGATACGCAGTATTTT
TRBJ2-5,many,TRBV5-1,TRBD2,CASRGGVTSGGQETQYF,TGCGCCAGCAGAGGCGGGGTGACTAGCGGGGGTCAAGAGACCCAGTACTTC
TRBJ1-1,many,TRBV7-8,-,CASSLVQNRDTEAFF,TGTGCCAGCAGCTTAGTGCAAAACAGGGATACTGAAGCTTTCTTT
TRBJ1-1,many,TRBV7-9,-,CASSSRANTEAFF,TGTGCCAGCAGCTCCCGGGCCAACACTGAAGCTTTCTTT
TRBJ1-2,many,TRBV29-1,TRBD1,CSVERTGAYGYTF,TGCAGCGTTGAGAGGACAGGGGCCTATGGCTACACCTTC
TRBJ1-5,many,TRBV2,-,CASSEGQVSNQPQHF,TGTGCCAGCAGTGAAGGGCAGGTTAGCAATCAGCCCCAGCATTTT
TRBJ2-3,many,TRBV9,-,CASSVSPGTPQDTQYF,TGTGCCAGCAGCGTCTCCCCGGGTACCCCCCAAGATACGCAGTATTTT
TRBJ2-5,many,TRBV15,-,CATSKQRGETQYF,TGTGCCACCAGCAAGCAGCGAGGGGAGACCCAGTACTTC
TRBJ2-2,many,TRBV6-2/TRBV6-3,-,CATRGGELFF,TGTGCCACCCGCGGGGGGGAGCTGTTTTTT
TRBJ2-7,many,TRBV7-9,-,CAAGPYEQYF,TGTGCCGCGGGGCCCTACGAGCAGTACTTC
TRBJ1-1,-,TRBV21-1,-,CASIKGGSGFVNTEAFF,TGTGCCAGCATCAAAGGCGGGTCAGGTTTTGTGAACACTGAAGCTTTCTTT
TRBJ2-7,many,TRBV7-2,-,CASSPHHEQYF,TGTGCCAGCAGTCCACATCACGAGCAGTACTTC
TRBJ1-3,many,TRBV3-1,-,CASSPGRSSGNTIYF,TGTGCCAGCAGCCCCGGCCGGAGCTCTGGAAACACCATATATTTT
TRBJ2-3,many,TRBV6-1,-,CATWGWQGADTQYF,TGTGCAACATGGGGGTGGCAGGGAGCAGATACGCAGTATTTT
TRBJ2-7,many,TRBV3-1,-,CASSPVARASYEQYF,TGTGCCAGCAGCCCGGTGGCTCGCGCCTCCTACGAGCAGTACTTC
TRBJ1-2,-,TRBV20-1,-,CSARQQGNYGYTF,TGCAGTGCCCGACAACAGGGTAACTATGGCTACACCTTC
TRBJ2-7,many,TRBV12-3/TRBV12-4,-,CASSFRGHEQYF,TGTGCCAGCAGTTTCCGGGGCCACGAGCAGTACTTC
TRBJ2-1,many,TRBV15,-,CATSSAPSYNEQFF,TGTGCCACCTCTAGCGCGCCTTCCTACAATGAGCAGTTCTTC
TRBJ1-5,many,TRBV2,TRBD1,CASSEDRGLQPQHF,TGTGCCAGCAGTGAGGACAGGGGGCTTCAGCCCCAGCATTTT
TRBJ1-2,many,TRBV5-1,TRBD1,CASSPDRVGGYTF,TGCGCCAGCAGCCCCGACAGGGTTGGAGGCTACACCTTC
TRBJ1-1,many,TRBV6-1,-,CASSESGLGEKSEAFF,TGTGCCAGCAGTGAATCGGGACTGGGCGAGAAGAGTGAAGCTTTCTTT
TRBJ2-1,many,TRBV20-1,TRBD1,CSARDRGPYNEQFF,TGCAGTGCTAGAGACAGGGGGCCTTACAATGAGCAGTTCTTC
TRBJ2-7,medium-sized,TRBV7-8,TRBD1,CASSLGQIYEQYF,TGTGCCAGCAGCCTGGGACAGATATACGAGCAGTACTTC
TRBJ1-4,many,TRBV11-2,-,CASSLVLGGRNEKLFF,TGTGCCAGCAGCTTAGTCTTGGGGGGACGGAATGAAAAACTGTTTTTT
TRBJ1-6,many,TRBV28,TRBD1,CASSQTGGGSPLHF,TGTGCCAGCAGCCAGACAGGGGGCGGTTCACCCCTCCACTTT
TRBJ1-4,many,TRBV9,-,CASGGGVFDEKLFF,TGTGCCAGCGGAGGGGGGGTCTTTGATGAAAAACTGTTTTTT
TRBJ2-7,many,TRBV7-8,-,CASSLRTTISSYEQYF,TGTGCCAGCAGCCTGAGGACTACCATAAGCTCCTACGAGCAGTACTTC
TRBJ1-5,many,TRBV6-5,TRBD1,CASKQGQGNQPQHF,TGTGCCAGCAAACAAGGACAGGGAAATCAGCCCCAGCATTTT
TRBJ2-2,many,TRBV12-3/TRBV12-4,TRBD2,CASSLRGGHTGELFF,TGTGCCAGCAGTTTACGGGGGGGCCACACCGGGGAGCTGTTTTTT
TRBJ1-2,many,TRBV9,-,CASSSRTANYGYTF,TGTGCCAGCAGCTCCCGGACGGCTAACTATGGCTACACCTTC